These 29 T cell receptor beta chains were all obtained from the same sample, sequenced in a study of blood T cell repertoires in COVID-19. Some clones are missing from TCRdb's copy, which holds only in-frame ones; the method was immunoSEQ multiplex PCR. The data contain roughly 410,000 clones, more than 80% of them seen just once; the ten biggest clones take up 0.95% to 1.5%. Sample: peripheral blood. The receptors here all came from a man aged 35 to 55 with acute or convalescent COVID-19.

The CDR3 nucleotides are TGTGCCATCTCTGACAGGGACGCAGATACGCAGTATTTT. This encodes CAISDRDADTQYF. The chain combines TRBV10-3 with TRBJ2-3, with TRBD1 matching 7 bases. CDR1 and CDR2 from the germline V gene are ENHRY and SYGVKD. Trimming removed 8 bases from V and 4 bases from J; junction bases left unmatched: 6. This CDR3 is 13 amino acids long.

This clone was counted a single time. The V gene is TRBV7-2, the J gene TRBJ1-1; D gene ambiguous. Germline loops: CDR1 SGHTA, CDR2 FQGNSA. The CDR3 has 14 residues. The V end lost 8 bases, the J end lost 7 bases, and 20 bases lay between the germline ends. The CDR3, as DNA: TGTGCCAGCCGCTCCCTGGTGACAAGTCATGAAGCTTTCTTT. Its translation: CASRSLVTSHEAFF.

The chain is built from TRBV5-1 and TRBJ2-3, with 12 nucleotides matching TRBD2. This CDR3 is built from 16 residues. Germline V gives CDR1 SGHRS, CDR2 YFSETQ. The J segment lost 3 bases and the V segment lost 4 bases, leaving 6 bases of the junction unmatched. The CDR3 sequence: CASSTGLAGRTDTQYF. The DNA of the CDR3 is TGCGCCAGCAGCACTGGACTAGCGGGACGGACAGATACGCAGTATTTT.

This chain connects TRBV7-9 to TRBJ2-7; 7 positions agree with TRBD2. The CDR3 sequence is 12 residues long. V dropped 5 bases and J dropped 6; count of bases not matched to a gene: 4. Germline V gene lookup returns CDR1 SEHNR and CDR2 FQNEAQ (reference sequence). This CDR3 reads CASSTGTIEQYF. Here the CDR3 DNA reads TGTGCCAGCAGCACCGGGACTATCGAGCAGTACTTC.

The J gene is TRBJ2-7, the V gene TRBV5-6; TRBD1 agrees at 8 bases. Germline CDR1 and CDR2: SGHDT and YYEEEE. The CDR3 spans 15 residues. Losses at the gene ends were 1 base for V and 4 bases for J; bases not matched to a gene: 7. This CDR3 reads CASSLRQGARYEQYF. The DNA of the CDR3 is TGTGCCAGCAGCTTGCGTCAGGGGGCTCGGTACGAGCAGTACTTC.

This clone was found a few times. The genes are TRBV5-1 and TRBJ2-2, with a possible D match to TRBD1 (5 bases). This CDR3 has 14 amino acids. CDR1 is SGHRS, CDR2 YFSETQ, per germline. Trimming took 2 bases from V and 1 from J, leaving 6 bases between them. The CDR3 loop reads CASSFTGNTGELFF. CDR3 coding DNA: TGCGCCAGCAGCTTTACAGGGAACACCGGGGAGCTGTTTTTT.

In nucleotides, the CDR3 is TGTGCCAGCAGCCGGACTAGCGGGGTCACAGATACGCAGTATTTT. Translating gives CASSRTSGVTDTQYF. The chain combines TRBV7-2 with TRBJ2-3, with 12 bases lining up with TRBD2. The J segment lost 2 bases and the V segment lost 5 bases, leaving 2 bases of the junction unmatched. CDR1 and CDR2 from the germline V gene are SGHTA and FQGNSA. The CDR3 is 15 residues long.

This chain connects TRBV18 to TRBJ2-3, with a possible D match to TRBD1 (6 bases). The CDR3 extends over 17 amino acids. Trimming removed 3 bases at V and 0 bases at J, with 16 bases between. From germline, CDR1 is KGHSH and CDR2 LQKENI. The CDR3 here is CASSPLHGGGSTDTQYF. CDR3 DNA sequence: TGTGCCAGCTCACCCCTTCATGGGGGCGGTAGCACAGATACGCAGTATTTT.

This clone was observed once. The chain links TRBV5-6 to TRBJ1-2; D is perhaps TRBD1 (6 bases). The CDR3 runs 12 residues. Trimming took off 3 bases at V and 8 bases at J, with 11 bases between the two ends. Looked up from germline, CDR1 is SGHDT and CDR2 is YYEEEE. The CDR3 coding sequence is TGTGCCAGCAGCTATGGGGGCATCGGCTACACCTTC. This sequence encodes CASSYGGIGYTF.

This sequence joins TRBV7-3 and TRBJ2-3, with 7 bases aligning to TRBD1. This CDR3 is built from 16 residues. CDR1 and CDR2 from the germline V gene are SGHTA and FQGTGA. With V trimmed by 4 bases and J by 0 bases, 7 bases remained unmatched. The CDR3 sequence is CASSWLPGQSTDTQYF. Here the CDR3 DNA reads TGTGCCAGCAGCTGGCTACCGGGACAGAGCACAGATACGCAGTATTTT.

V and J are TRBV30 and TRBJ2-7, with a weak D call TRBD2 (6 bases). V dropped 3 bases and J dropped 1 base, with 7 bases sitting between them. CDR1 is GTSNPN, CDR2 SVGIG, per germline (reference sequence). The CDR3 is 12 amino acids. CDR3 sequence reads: CAWRGLSYEQYF. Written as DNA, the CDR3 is TGTGCCTGGAGGGGACTTTCCTACGAGCAGTACTTC.

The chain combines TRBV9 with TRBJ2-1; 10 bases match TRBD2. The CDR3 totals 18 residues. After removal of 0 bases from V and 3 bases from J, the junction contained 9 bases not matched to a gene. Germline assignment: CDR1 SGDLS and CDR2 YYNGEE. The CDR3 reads CASSVALAGDFGYNEQFF. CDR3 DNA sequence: TGTGCCAGCAGCGTAGCCCTAGCGGGGGACTTCGGCTACAATGAGCAGTTCTTC.

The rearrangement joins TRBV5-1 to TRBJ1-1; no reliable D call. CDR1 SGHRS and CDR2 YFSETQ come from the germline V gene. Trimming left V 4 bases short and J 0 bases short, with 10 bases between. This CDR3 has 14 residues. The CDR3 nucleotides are TGCGCCAGCAGCCTCGGTTTCATGAACACTGAAGCTTTCTTT. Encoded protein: CASSLGFMNTEAFF.

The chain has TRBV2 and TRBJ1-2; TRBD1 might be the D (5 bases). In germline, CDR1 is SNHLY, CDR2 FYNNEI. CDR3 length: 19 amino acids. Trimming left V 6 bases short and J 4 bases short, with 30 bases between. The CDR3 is CASRAIHNLGDVNTYGYTF. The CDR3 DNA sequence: TGTGCCAGCAGGGCAATTCATAATCTAGGGGATGTCAACACCTATGGCTACACCTTC.

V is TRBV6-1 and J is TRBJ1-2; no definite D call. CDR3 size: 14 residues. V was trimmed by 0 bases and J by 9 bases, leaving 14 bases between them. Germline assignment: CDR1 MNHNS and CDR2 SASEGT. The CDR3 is CASSEAMGGRSYTF. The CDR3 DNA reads TGTGCCAGCAGTGAAGCAATGGGTGGCAGGAGCTACACCTTC.

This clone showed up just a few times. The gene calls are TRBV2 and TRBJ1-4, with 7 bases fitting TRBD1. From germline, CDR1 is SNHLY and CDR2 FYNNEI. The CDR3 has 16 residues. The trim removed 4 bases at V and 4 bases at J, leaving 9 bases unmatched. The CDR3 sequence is CASSAGTANGNEKLFF. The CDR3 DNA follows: TGTGCCAGCAGTGCCGGGACAGCAAACGGTAATGAAAAACTGTTTTTT.

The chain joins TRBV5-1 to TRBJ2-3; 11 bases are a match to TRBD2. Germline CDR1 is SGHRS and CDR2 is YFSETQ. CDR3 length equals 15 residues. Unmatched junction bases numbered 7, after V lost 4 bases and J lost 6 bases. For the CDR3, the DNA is TGCGCCAGCAGCCCGGAGTCTAGCGGGGGGGATACGCAGTATTTT. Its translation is CASSPESSGGDTQYF.

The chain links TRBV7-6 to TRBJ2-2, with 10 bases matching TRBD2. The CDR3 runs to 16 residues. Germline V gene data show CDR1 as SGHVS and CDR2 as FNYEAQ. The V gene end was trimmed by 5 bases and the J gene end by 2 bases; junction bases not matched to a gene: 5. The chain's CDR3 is CASSAVAGGNTGELFF. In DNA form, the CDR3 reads TGTGCCAGCAGCGCCGTAGCGGGGGGCAACACCGGGGAGCTGTTTTTT.

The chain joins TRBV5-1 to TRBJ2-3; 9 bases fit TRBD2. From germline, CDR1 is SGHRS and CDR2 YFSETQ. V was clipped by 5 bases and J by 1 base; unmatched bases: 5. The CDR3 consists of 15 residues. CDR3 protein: CASRAGGGGTDTQYF. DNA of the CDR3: TGCGCCAGCAGGGCGGGCGGGGGGGGCACAGATACGCAGTATTTT.

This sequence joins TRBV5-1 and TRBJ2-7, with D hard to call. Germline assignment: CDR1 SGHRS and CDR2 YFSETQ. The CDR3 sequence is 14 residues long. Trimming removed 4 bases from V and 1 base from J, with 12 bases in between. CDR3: CASSPFGVSYEQYF. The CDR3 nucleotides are TGCGCCAGCAGCCCCTTTGGAGTATCCTACGAGCAGTACTTC.

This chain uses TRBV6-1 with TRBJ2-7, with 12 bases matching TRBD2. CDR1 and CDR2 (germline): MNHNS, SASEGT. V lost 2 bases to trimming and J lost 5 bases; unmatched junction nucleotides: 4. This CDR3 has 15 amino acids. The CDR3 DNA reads TGTGCCAGCAGTGAACTAGCGGGAGGGATCAACGAGCAGTACTTC. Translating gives CASSELAGGINEQYF.

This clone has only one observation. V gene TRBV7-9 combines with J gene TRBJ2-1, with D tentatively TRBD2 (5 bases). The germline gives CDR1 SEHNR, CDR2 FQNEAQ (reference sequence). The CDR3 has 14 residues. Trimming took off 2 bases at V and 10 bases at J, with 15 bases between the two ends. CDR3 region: CASSLLSGPGEQFF. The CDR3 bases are TGTGCCAGCAGCTTATTGAGCGGACCAGGCGAGCAGTTCTTC. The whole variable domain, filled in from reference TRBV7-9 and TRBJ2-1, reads DTGVSQNPRHKITKRGQNVTFRCDPISEHNRLYWYRQTLGQGPEFLTYFQNEAQLEKSRLLSDRFSAERPKGSFSTLEIQRTEQGDSAMYLCASSLLSGPGEQFFGPGTRLTVL.

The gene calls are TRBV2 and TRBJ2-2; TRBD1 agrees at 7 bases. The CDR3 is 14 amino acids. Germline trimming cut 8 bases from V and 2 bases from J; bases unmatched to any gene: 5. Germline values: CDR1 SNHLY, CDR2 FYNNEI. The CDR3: CASAGTANTGELFF. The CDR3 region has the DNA TGTGCCAGCGCCGGGACAGCTAACACCGGGGAGCTGTTTTTT.

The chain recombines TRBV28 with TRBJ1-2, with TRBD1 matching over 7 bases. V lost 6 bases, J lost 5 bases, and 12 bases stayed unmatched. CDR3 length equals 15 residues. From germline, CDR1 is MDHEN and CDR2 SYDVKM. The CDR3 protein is CASRYLRGGRYGYTF. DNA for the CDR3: TGTGCCAGCAGGTACCTCCGAGGGGGCCGGTATGGCTACACCTTC.

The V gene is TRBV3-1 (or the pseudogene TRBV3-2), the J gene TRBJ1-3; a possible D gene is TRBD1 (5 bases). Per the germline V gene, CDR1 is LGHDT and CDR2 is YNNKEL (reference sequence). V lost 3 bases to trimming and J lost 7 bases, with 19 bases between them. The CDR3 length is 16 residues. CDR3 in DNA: TGTGCCAGCAGCCAGTTATACCGGGGGTACGGGAACACCATATATTTT. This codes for CASSQLYRGYGNTIYF.

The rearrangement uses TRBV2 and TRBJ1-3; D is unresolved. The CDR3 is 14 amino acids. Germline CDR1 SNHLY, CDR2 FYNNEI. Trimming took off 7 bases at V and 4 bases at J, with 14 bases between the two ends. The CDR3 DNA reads TGTGCCAGCAACATAGACATGAGAGGAAACACCATATATTTT. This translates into CASNIDMRGNTIYF. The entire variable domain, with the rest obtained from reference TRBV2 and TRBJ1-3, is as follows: EPEVTQTPSHQVTQMGQEVILRCVPISNHLYFYWYRQILGQKVEFLVSFYNNEISEKSEIFDDQFSVERPDGSNFTLKIRSTKLEDSAMYFCASNIDMRGNTIYFGEGSWLTVV.

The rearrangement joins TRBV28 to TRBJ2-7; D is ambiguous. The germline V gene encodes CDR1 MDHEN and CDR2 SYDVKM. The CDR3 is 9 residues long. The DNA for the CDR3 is TGTGGGCAGGCCTACGAGCAGTACTTC. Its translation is CGQAYEQYF.

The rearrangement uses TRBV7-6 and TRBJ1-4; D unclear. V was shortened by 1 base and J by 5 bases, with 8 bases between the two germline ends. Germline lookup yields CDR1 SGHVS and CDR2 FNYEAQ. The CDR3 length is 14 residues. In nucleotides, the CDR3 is TGTGCCAGCAGCTTAGGGCGGGGAAATGAAAAACTGTTTTTT. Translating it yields CASSLGRGNEKLFF.

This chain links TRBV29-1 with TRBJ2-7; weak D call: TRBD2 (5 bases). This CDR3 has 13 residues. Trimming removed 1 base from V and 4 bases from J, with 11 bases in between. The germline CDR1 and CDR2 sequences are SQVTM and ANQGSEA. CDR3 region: CSVEGLGEYEQYF. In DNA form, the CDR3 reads TGCAGCGTTGAAGGACTCGGGGAGTACGAGCAGTACTTC.